This TCR beta chain was retrieved from a study of graft-versus-host responses after intestinal transplantation. As for the study in general: Recipients had transplants, and these were multivisceral, liver-intestinal, or isolated intestinal. Anti-thymocyte globulin induction, then tacrolimus and steroids for roughly 3 years, went to all recipients.

In regard to this clone: Its antigen is as yet unknown.

Clones were read by immunoSEQ multiplex PCR, and TCRdb kept only the in-frame ones, dropping some. This table has about 90,000 clones, roughly 92% appearing once. The CDR3 sequence is 16 residues long. Germline CDR1 and CDR2: MNHEY and SMNVEV (reference sequence). V was pared by 2 bases and J by 5 bases, with 15 bases between. Sequenced here: unstimulated CD4+ T cells sorted from spleen or lymph node cells, sampled before intestinal transplant. The chain combines TRBV27 with TRBJ2-2, with D tentatively TRBD2 (6 bases). The TCR was taken from a human donor who received an intestinal transplant. CDR3 region: CASSLRLGGLTGELFF. In nucleotides, the CDR3 is TGTGCCAGCAGTTTAAGGCTTGGAGGGCTGACCGGGGAGCTGTTTTTT.